What follows are 10 T cell receptor beta chains derived from one specimen sequenced in a study of CD8 T cells in Susac syndrome. 0.5 to 1 ug RNA was reverse transcribed with random hexamers. TCRdb passed the immunoSEQ multiplex PCR reads through MiXCR, listing each CDR3 protein once. In the table there are just over 150,000 distinct CDR3 sequences, approximately 95% of which are singletons. The specimen sequenced was CD4+ T cells from PBMCs. These receptors were obtained from a human donor with Susac syndrome.

The V gene is TRBV6-1, the J gene TRBJ2-1; D is ambiguous. Germline-derived CDR1 and CDR2 are MNHNS and SASEGT. V lost 6 bases to trimming and J lost 1 base, with 10 bases between them. CDR3 length equals 14 residues. CDR3 amino acids: CASRGLGSYNEQFF. The DNA for the CDR3 is TGTGCCAGCAGAGGGTTGGGGTCCTACAATGAGCAGTTCTTC.

V gene TRBV4-1 combines with J gene TRBJ2-4, with D perhaps matching TRBD1 or TRBD2 (5 bases each). Germline lookup yields CDR1 MGHRA and CDR2 YSYEKL. Trimming shortened V by 1 base and J by 3 bases, and 7 bases separated the two germline ends. The CDR3 covers 14 residues. Written as DNA, the CDR3 is TGCGCCAGCAGCCAAGGGGGGAGCAAAAACATTCAGTACTTC. It is translated as CASSQGGSKNIQYF.

V and J are TRBV6-1 and TRBJ2-4; TRBD2 matches 10 bases. The CDR3 runs to 16 residues. The V and J ends lost 6 bases and 2 bases, in that order; junction bases with no gene match: 7. The germline gives CDR1 MNHNS, CDR2 SASEGT. The CDR3 DNA sequence: TGTGCCAGCAGATCCCTTAGCGGGGGGTCCAAAAACATTCAGTACTTC. Translated: CASRSLSGGSKNIQYF.

The chain links TRBV29-1 to TRBJ2-4; a weak D match, TRBD1 (6 bases). V was cut by 6 bases and J by 0 bases, with 12 bases left in between. The CDR3 has 14 amino acids. The V gene's germline CDR1 is SQVTM and CDR2 ANQGSEA. The CDR3 region has the DNA TGCAGCGTGGTGGACAGCCCAGCCAAAAACATTCAGTACTTC. Translating gives CSVVDSPAKNIQYF.

The gene calls are TRBV4-1 and TRBJ1-2, with a possible D match to TRBD1 (5 bases). CDR3 length: 14 amino acids. Germline V gives CDR1 MGHRA, CDR2 YSYEKL. Deletions cut 1 base from V and 10 bases from J, with 16 bases between. The CDR3 is CASSQGLGQGDYTF. The CDR3 DNA sequence: TGCGCCAGCAGCCAAGGATTAGGCCAAGGGGACTACACCTTC.

V and J are TRBV6-1 and TRBJ1-2, with D uncertain. CDR3 length: 13 amino acids. Trimming removed 10 bases at V and 2 bases at J, with 14 bases between. Germline V gives CDR1 MNHNS, CDR2 SASEGT. CDR3 DNA: TGTGCCACCGCGGAGGAGGGCAACTATGGCTACACCTTC. This encodes CATAEEGNYGYTF.

The chain uses TRBV27 and TRBJ1-1; D remains ambiguous. CDR1 and CDR2 (germline): MNHEY, SMNVEV (reference sequence). Trimming shortened V by 1 base and J by 5 bases, and 5 bases separated the two germline ends. CDR3 length: 12 amino acids. The CDR3 is CASSLYGTEAFF. CDR3 bases: TGTGCCAGCAGTTTATACGGTACTGAAGCTTTCTTT.

V is TRBV7-9 and J is TRBJ2-7; the D gene is possibly TRBD1 (7 bases). CDR3 size: 16 residues. Germline loops: CDR1 SEHNR, CDR2 FQNEAQ (reference sequence). V was trimmed by 5 bases and J by 6 bases, leaving 23 bases between them. CDR3 region: CASSNSGSRGVGEQYF. The CDR3, as DNA: TGTGCCAGCAGCAATAGCGGCAGCAGGGGGGTCGGCGAGCAGTACTTC.

The chain combines TRBV3-1 with TRBJ2-3, with TRBD1 matching 8 bases. This CDR3 comprises 14 residues. Germline loops: CDR1 LGHDT, CDR2 YNNKEL (reference sequence). The junction had 5 bases not matched to a gene; V was cut back by 5 bases and J by 4 bases. The CDR3 here is CASSFPGGPDTQYF. Here the CDR3 DNA reads TGTGCCAGCAGCTTTCCAGGGGGCCCAGATACGCAGTATTTT.

The rearrangement uses TRBV5-6 and TRBJ2-4; 9 positions match TRBD1. There are 15 residues in the CDR3. Unmatched junction bases numbered 8, after V lost 3 bases and J lost 7 bases. In germline, CDR1 is SGHDT, CDR2 YYEEEE. CDR3 DNA: TGTGCCAGCAGCTATACAATACAGGGGGCGAACATTCAGTACTTC. Translation: CASSYTIQGANIQYF.